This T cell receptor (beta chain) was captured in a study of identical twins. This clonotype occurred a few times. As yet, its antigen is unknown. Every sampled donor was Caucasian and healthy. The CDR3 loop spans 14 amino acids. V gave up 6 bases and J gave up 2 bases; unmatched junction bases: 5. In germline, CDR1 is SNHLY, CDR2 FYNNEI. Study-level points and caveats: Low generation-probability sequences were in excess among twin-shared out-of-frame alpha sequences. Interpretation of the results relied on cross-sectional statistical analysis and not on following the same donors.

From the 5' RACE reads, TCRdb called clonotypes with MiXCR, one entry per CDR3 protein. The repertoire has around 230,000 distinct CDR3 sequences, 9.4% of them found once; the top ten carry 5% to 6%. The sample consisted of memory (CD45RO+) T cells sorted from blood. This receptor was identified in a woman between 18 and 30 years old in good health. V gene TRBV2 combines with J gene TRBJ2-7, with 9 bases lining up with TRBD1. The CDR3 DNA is TGTGCCAGCAGGCTGACAGGGGGGACCTACGAGCAGTACTTC. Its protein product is CASRLTGGTYEQYF.